What follows are 16 T cell receptor beta chains derived from one specimen sequenced in a study of graft-versus-host responses after intestinal transplantation. Sequencing was performed with immunoSEQ multiplex PCR; in TCRdb, only in-frame clones are kept and a portion is missing. Of over 15,000 clones in the sample, 38% were seen once. Irradiated stimulators labeled with violet dye, around 200,000 in number, were plated with around 200,000 CFSE-labeled responders. The material sequenced was alloreactive CD8+ T cells from a mixed lymphocyte reaction culture, taken before intestinal transplant. The sample's subset: CFSE-low proliferating T cells sorted from roughly six-day pre-transplant mixed lymphocyte reaction (GvH or HvG direction). These receptors came from a human patient who received an intestinal transplant.

This clone came up a few times. The CDR3 spells CASSWGTGMGTEAFF. CDR3 DNA: TGCGCCAGCAGCTGGGGGACAGGGATGGGGACTGAAGCTTTCTTT. This chain uses TRBV5-1 with TRBJ1-1; 9 nucleotides match TRBD1. Germline lookup yields CDR1 SGHRS and CDR2 YFSETQ. The V and J ends lost 3 bases and 5 bases, in that order; junction bases with no gene match: 8. This CDR3 is built from 15 residues.

This chain connects TRBV27 to TRBJ1-2, with D possibly being TRBD1 (6 bases). Germline-derived CDR1 and CDR2 are MNHEY and SMNVEV (reference sequence). The CDR3 runs 13 residues. V was trimmed by 3 bases and J by 4 bases, leaving 9 bases between them. CDR3: CASSFRGRYGYTF. CDR3 coding DNA: TGTGCCAGCAGTTTCAGGGGCCGCTATGGCTACACCTTC.

This clone has only a few counts. This chain uses TRBV5-1 with TRBJ2-2, with TRBD2 identical over 13 bases. CDR3 length equals 16 residues. CDR1 is SGHRS, CDR2 YFSETQ, per germline. Trimming took 3 bases from V and 3 from J; bases not matched to a gene: 2. Written as DNA, the CDR3 is TGCGCCAGCAGCTCGACTAGCGGGGGGTACACCGGGGAGCTGTTTTTT. Its protein is CASSSTSGGYTGELFF. Together with reference TRBV5-1 and TRBJ2-2, the CDR3 gives the full variable domain: KAGVTQTPRYLIKTRGQQVTLSCSPISGHRSVSWYQQTPGQGLQFLFEYFSETQRNKGNFPGRFSGRQFSNSRSEMNVSTLELGDSALYLCASSSTSGGYTGELFFGEGSRLTVL.

V gene TRBV9 combines with J gene TRBJ2-1; 12 bases are shared with TRBD2. The CDR3 loop spans 17 amino acids. The ends lost 0 bases at V and 8 bases at J; junction bases unmatched: 9. Germline V gene sequence: CDR1 SGDLS, CDR2 YYNGEE. The CDR3 protein is CASSVGLAGDFGDEQFF. CDR3 DNA sequence: TGTGCCAGCAGCGTAGGACTAGCGGGAGATTTCGGCGATGAGCAGTTCTTC.

The rearrangement links TRBV9 to TRBJ2-3, with D possibly TRBD1 on 5 matching bases. CDR1 and CDR2 (germline): SGDLS, YYNGEE. CDR3 length equals 16 residues. Trimming took off 4 bases at V and 0 bases at J, with 15 bases between the two ends. The CDR3 here is CASSPQGFRSTDTQYF. The CDR3, as DNA: TGTGCCAGCAGCCCTCAGGGTTTTCGGAGCACAGATACGCAGTATTTT.

The table lists this clone with a few counts. The chain combines TRBV5-1 with TRBJ2-3; TRBD2 matches 11 bases. The germline gives CDR1 SGHRS, CDR2 YFSETQ. The V and J ends lost 0 bases and 4 bases, in that order; junction bases with no gene match: 1. The CDR3 is made up of 15 amino acids. CDR3 nucleotide sequence: TGCGCCAGCAGCTTGGAACTAGCGGGAGCAGATACGCAGTATTTT. Protein sequence: CASSLELAGADTQYF.

This clone has only a few counts. J is TRBJ2-7 and V is TRBV10-3, with TRBD2 matching over 10 bases. The CDR3 spans 14 residues. V lost 11 bases to trimming and J lost 2 bases; unmatched junction nucleotides: 9. Germline V gene sequence: CDR1 ENHRY, CDR2 SYGVKD. CDR3 coding DNA: TGTGCCTCTTCTAGCGGGAGTGATCCCTACGAGCAGTACTTC. Translating it yields CASSSGSDPYEQYF.

The chain has TRBV7-6 and TRBJ1-4; D is undetermined. Germline V lookup: CDR1 SGHVS, CDR2 FNYEAQ. The CDR3 runs to 15 residues. Trimming left V 5 bases short and J 6 bases short, with 16 bases between. In DNA, the CDR3 is TGTGCCAGCAGCCATAATGACGGGAACGATGAAAAACTGTTTTTT. This gives the protein CASSHNDGNDEKLFF.

The chain uses TRBV5-6 and TRBJ1-5; 7 bases are shared with TRBD1. V was pared by 4 bases and J by 9 bases, with 7 bases of the junction left unmatched. Germline V CDR1 and CDR2: SGHDT, YYEEEE. The CDR3 is made up of 13 amino acids. In DNA form, the CDR3 reads TGTGCCAGCAGCCAACGGAGGGGGCGGCCCCAGCATTTT. This codes for CASSQRRGRPQHF.

The rearrangement links TRBV9 to TRBJ2-1; 14 bases match TRBD2. Germline V gene data show CDR1 as SGDLS and CDR2 as YYNGEE. Trimming cost V 4 bases and J 9 bases; bases outside gene matches: 6. The CDR3 totals 15 residues. The CDR3 reads CASSLGLAGVIEQFF. CDR3 nucleotides: TGTGCCAGCAGCTTGGGACTAGCGGGAGTGATTGAGCAGTTCTTC. Supplemented by reference TRBV9 and TRBJ2-1, the full variable domain reads DSGVTQTPKHLITATGQRVTLRCSPRSGDLSVYWYQQSLDQGLQFLIQYYNGEERAKGNILERFSAQQFPDLHSELNLSSLELGDSALYFCASSLGLAGVIEQFFGPGTRLTVL.

The chain recombines TRBV7-8 with TRBJ2-5; 8 bases are a match to TRBD1. V dropped 1 base and J dropped 5; count of bases not matched to a gene: 6. Germline V gene data show CDR1 as SGHVS and CDR2 as FQNEAQ. The CDR3 is made up of 15 amino acids. CDR3 protein: CASSLGAGGGETQYF. The CDR3 DNA follows: TGTGCCAGCAGCTTAGGGGCAGGGGGCGGGGAGACCCAGTACTTC.

The chain is built from TRBV9 and TRBJ1-3; D gene ambiguous. Deletions cut 4 bases from V and 4 bases from J, with 6 bases between. The CDR3 totals 12 residues. Germline V gene data show CDR1 as SGDLS and CDR2 as YYNGEE. CDR3 sequence reads: CASSLGGNTIYF. CDR3 coding DNA: TGTGCCAGCAGCCTAGGAGGAAACACCATATATTTT.

V gene TRBV16 combines with J gene TRBJ1-2; D unresolved. CDR3 size: 17 residues. From germline, CDR1 is KGHSY and CDR2 FQNENV. Trimming shortened V by 5 bases and J by 4 bases, and 23 bases separated the two germline ends. In DNA form, the CDR3 reads TGTGCCAGCAGCGTAGAGGTGTTCGTTAGAAAGACCTATGGCTACACCTTC. Encoded protein: CASSVEVFVRKTYGYTF.

The gene calls are TRBV7-2 and TRBJ2-7; D may correspond to TRBD1 or TRBD2 (5 bases each). CDR3 size: 15 residues. V lost 3 bases to trimming and J lost 2 bases, with 14 bases between them. Germline lookup yields CDR1 SGHTA and CDR2 FQGNSA. CDR3 nucleotide sequence: TGTGCCAGCAGCTTGCCTGGGGGAACTCCCTACGAGCAGTACTTC. It codes for CASSLPGGTPYEQYF. The full variable domain, in which reference TRBV7-2 and TRBJ2-7 provide the parts outside the CDR3, is GAGVSQSPSNKVTEKGKDVELRCDPISGHTALYWYRQSLGQGLEFLIYFQGNSAPDKSGLPSDRFSAERTGGSVSTLTIQRTQQEDSAVYLCASSLPGGTPYEQYFGPGTRLTVT.

This clone was seen a few times. This chain connects TRBV6-9 to TRBJ1-4; possibly TRBD1 for D (6 bases). Germline CDR1 is MNHGY and CDR2 is SVAAGI. Trimming took 5 bases from V and 8 from J, leaving 21 bases between them. The CDR3 consists of 16 residues. In nucleotides, the CDR3 is TGTGCCAGCAGTGAGAGTATGGGGACACGTGGAGAAAAACTGTTTTTT. Amino acid sequence: CASSESMGTRGEKLFF.

The V and J genes are TRBV29-1 and TRBJ1-5, with D tentatively TRBD1 (6 bases). The CDR3 loop spans 17 amino acids. CDR1 and CDR2 (germline): SQVTM, ANQGSEA. With 7 bases removed from V and 3 bases from J, the gap between germline ends came to 25 bases. CDR3 bases: TGCAGCGCCCGCGGCAGGGGCCCATTGTATAACAATCAGCCCCAGCATTTT. Protein sequence: CSARGRGPLYNNQPQHF.